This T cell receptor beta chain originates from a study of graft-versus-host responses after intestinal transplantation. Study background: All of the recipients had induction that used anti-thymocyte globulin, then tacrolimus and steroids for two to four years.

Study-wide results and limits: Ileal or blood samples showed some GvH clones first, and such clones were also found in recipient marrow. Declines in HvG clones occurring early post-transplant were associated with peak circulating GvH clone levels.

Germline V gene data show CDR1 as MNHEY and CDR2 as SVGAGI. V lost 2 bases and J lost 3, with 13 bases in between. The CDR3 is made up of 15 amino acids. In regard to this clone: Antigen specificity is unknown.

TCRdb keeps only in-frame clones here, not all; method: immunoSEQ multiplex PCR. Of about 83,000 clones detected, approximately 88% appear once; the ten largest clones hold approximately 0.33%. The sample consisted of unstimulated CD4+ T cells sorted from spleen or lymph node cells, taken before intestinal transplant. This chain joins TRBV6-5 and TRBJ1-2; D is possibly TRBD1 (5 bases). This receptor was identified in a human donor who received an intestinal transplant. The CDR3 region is CASSYIAGSDYGYTF. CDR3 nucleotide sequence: TGTGCCAGCAGTTACATAGCAGGGTCGGACTATGGCTACACCTTC.